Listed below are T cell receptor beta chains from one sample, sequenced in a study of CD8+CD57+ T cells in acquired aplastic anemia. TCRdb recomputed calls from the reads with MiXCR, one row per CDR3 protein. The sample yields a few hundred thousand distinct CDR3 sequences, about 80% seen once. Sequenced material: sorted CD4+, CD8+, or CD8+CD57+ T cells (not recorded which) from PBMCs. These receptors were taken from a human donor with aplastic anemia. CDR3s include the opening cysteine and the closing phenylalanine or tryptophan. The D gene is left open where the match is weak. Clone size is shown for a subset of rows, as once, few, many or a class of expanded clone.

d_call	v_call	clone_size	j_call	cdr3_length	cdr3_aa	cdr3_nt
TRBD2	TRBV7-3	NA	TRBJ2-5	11	CASSNTREQYF	TGTGCCAGCAGCAATACGCGGGAGCAGTACTTC
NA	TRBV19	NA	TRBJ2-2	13	CATCPGGTGELFF	TGTGCCACCTGCCCCGGGGGCACCGGGGAGCTGTTTTTT
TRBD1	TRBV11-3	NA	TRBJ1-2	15	CASSLDRGANYGYTF	TGTGCCAGCAGCTTGGACAGGGGTGCAAACTATGGCTACACCTTC
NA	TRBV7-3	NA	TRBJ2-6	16	CASSLAGSYGAKDLTF	TGTGCCAGCAGCTTAGCGGGTAGCTACGGGGCGAAGGACCTGACTTTC
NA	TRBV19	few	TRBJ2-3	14	CASAKGGGTDTQYF	TGTGCCAGTGCTAAGGGGGGGGGCACAGATACGCAGTATTTT
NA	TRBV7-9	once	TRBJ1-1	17	CASSLGGTDEMNTEAFF	TGTGCCAGCAGCCTCGGGGGGACCGACGAGATGAACACTGAAGCTTTCTTT
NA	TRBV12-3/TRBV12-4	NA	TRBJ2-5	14	CASSAGSEQETQYF	TGTGCCAGCAGTGCAGGCAGCGAGCAAGAGACCCAGTACTTC
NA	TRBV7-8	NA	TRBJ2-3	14	CASSFQPGRTTLSF	TGTGCCAGCAGCTTTCAGCCAGGTCGGACTACGCTTTCCTTT
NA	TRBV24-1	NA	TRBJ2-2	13	CATSDPGPGELFF	TGTGCCACCAGTGACCCGGGTCCCGGGGAGCTGTTTTTT
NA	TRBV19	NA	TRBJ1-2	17	CASSTFHGQPFNYGYTF	TGTGCCAGTAGTACCTTCCACGGACAGCCCTTTAACTATGGCTACACCTTC
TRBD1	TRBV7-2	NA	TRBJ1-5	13	CASSHTGGPPPQF	TGCGCCAGCAGCCATACAGGGGGTCCGCCTCCGCAGTTT
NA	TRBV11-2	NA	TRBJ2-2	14	CASSWGGGCGELFF	TGTGCCAGCAGCTGGGGTGGAGGGTGCGGGGAGCTGTTTTTT
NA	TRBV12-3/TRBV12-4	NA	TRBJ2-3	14	CASSFTDPPDSRYF	TGTGCCAGCAGCTTTACCGACCCCCCCGACTCCCGGTATTTT
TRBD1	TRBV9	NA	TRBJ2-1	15	CASSRGRQGGNEQFF	TGTGCCAGCAGCAGAGGGAGACAGGGGGGGAATGAGCAGTTCTTC
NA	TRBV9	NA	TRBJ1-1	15	CASSAGSDTQYFAFF	NA
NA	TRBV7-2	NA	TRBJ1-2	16	CASSLERGGDYDDYAF	TGTGCCAGCAGCTTGGAGAGGGGCGGGGACTATGACGACTACGCCTTC
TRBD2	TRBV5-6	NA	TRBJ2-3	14	CASSWGGGPDAQYF	TGTGCCAGCAGCTGGGGGGGGGGTCCCGATGCGCAGTATTTT
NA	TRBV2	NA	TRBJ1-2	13	CASSEGLGGGYSF	TGCGCCAGCAGCGAAGGGCTTGGAGGTGGCTACTCCTTC
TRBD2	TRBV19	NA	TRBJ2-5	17	CASSDRRPTSGEGTQYF	TGTGCCAGTAGTGATCGCCGCCCGACTAGCGGGGAAGGGACCCAGTACTTC
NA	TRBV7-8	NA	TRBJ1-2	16	CASSSPGRGVDYGYTF	TGTGCCAGCAGCTCACCGGGAAGGGGCGTGGACTATGGCTACACCTTC
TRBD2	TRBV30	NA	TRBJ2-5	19	CAWRDRVRIPSGRTETQYF	TGTGCCTGGAGGGATAGGGTCAGAATCCCTAGCGGGAGGACGGAGACCCAGTACTTC
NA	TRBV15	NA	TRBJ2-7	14	CATSRGNGQYKQYF	TGTGCCACCAGCAGAGGCAACGGGCAATACAAGCAGTACTTC
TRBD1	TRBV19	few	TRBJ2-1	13	CASSGTGGNEQFF	TGTGCCAGTAGTGGGACAGGGGGCAATGAGCAGTTCTTC
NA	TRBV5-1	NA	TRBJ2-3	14	CASSPGGGADTQYF	TGCGCCAGCAGCCCTGGGGGAGGTGCCGATACGCAGTATTTT
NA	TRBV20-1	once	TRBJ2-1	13	CSASNLLQNQQFF	TGCAGTGCTAGCAATCTATTACAGAATCAGCAGTTCTTC
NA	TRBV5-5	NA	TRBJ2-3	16	CASSFTKGRASDTQYF	TGTGCCAGCAGCTTTACTAAGGGGCGAGCGTCAGATACGCAGTATTTT
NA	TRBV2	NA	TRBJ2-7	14	CASGDRGTATQQYF	TGTGCCAGCGGGGACCGGGGCACAGCCACCCAGCAGTACTTC
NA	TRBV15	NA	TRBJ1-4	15	CATTPRKVLSEKLFF	TGTGCCACCACCCCCCGAAAGGTCTTGAGTGAAAAACTGTTTTTT